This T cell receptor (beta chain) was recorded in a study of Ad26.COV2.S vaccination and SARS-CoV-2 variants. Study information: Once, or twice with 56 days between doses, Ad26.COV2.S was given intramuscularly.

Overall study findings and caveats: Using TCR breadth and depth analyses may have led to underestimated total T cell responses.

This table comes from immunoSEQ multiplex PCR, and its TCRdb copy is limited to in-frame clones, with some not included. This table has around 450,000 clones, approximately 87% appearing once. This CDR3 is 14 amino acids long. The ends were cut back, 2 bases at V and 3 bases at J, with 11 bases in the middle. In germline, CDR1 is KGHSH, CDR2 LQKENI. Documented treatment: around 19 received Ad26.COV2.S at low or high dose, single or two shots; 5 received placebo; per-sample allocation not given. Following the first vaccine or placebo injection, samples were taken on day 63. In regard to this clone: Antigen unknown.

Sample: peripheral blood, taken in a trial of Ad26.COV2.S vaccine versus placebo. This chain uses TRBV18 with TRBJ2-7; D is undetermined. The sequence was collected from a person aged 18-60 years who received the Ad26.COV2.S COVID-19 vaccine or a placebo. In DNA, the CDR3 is TGTGCCAGCTCACCAAATCCGTCCGGCTACGAGCAGTACTTC. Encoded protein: CASSPNPSGYEQYF.